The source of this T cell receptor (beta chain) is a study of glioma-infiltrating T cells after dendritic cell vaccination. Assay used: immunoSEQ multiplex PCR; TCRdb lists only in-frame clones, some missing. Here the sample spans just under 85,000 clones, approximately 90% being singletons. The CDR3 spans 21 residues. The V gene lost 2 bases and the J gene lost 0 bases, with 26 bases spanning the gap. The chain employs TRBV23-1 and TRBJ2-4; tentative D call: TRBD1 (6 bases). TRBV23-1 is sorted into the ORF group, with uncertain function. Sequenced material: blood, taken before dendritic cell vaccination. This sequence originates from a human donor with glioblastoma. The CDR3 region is CASSQIHLRGRGGVAKNIQYF. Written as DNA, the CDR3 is TGCGCCAGCAGTCAAATCCACCTTCGCGGCAGGGGCGGTGTAGCCAAAAACATTCAGTACTTC.